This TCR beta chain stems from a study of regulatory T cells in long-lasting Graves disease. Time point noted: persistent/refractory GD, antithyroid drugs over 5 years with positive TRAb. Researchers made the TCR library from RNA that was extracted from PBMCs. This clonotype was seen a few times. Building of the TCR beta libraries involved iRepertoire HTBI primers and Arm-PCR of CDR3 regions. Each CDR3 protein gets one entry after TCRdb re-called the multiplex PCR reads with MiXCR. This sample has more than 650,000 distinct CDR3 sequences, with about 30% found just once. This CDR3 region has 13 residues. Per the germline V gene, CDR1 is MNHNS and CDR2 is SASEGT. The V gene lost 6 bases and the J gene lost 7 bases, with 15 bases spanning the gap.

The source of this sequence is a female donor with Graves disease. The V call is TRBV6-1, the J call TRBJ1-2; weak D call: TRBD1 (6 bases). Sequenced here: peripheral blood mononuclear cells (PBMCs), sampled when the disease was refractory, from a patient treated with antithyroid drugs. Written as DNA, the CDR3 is TGTGCCAGCAGCCAAAGACAGGCTGGTGGCTACACCTTC. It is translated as CASSQRQAGGYTF.